This TCR beta chain was retrieved from a study of T cells after yellow fever vaccination. Study as a whole: The authors prepared low-cell-number fractions using SMART-Seq v4 Ultra Low Input. Study observations and caveats: The appearance of a small share of clonotypes in both CD4 and CD8 compartments was observed.

Generation of TCR cDNA used 5'RACE template switching (which added a universal primer site and UMIs). Each CDR3 protein is one row after TCRdb ran MiXCR on the 5' RACE reads. The sample comprises 250,000 to 400,000 distinct CDR3 sequences, about 4% of which are singletons, and roughly 25% rests with the top ten. Germline CDR1 reads KGHDR; CDR2 reads SFDVKD. Trimming took off 4 bases at V and 6 bases at J, with 9 bases between the two ends. CDR3 size: 13 residues. About this clonotype itself: The target antigen is unknown.

This TCR was sampled from a man aged 18-30 years who received the YFV17D yellow fever vaccine. The chain is built from TRBV24-1 and TRBJ1-5; D call uncertain. Sequencing used PBMCs, obtained 5 days after the yellow fever booster vaccination. CDR3 region: CATSDGVRQPQHF. The CDR3 coding sequence is TGTGCCACCAGTGACGGCGTCCGTCAGCCCCAGCATTTT.